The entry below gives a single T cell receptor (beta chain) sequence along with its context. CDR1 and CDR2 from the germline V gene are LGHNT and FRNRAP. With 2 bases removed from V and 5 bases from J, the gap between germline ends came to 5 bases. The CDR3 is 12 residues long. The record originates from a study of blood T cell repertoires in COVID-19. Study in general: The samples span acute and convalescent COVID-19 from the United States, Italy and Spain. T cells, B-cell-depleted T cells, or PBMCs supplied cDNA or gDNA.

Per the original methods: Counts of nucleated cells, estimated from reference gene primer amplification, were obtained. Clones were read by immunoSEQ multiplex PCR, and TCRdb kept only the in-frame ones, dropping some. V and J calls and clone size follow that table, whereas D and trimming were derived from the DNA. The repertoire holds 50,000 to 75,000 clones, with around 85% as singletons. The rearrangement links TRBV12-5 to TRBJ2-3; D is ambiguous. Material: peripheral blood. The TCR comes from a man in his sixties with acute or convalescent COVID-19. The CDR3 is CASGLSQDTQYF. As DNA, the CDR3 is TGTGCTAGTGGTTTGTCCCAAGATACGCAGTATTTT. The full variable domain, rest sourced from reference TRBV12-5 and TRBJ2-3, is DARVTQTPRHKVTEMGQEVTMRCQPILGHNTVFWYRQTMMQGLELLAYFRNRAPLDDSGMPKDRFSAEMPDATLATLKIQPSEPRDSAVYFCASGLSQDTQYFGPGTRLTVL.